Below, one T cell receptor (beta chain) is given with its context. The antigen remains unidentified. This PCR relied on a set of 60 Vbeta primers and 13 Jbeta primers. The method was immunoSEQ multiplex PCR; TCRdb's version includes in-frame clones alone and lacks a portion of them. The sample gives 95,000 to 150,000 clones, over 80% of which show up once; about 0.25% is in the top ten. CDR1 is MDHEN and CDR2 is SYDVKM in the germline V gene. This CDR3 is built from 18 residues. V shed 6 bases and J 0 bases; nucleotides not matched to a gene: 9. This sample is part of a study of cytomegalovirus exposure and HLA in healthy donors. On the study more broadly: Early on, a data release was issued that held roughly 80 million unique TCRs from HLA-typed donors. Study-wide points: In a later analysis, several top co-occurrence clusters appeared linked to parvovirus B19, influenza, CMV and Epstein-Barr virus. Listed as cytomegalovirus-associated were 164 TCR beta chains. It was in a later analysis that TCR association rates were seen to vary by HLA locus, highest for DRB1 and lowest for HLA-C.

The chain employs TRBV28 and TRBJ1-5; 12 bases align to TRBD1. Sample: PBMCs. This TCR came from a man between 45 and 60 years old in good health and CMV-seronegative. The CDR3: CASSPGTGGVYSNQPQHF. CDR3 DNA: TGTGCCAGCAGCCCAGGGACAGGGGGCGTATATAGCAATCAGCCCCAGCATTTT.